This is a list of T cell receptor beta chains from one sample in a study of shared clonotypes between healthy human individuals. Using immunoSEQ multiplex PCR, the repertoire was profiled, and TCRdb retains in-frame clones only, with some absent. The sample has approximately 340,000 clones; roughly 70% are singletons. What was sequenced was memory CD4+ T cells sorted from blood. These receptor sequences come from a man aged 25-40 years in good health. Both conserved end residues are part of each CDR3. The order of the fields is D gene, J gene, clone size, V gene, CDR3 protein, CDR3 DNA. D genes are given only for firm matches. Clone size is not always given. Where it is, it says once, few, many or a class for expanded clones.

d_call: NA
j_call: TRBJ1-1
clone_size: NA
v_call: TRBV10-2
cdr3_aa: CASSPGQWNTEAFF
cdr3_nt: TGCGCCAGCAGTCCCGGACAATGGAACACTGAAGCTTTCTTT

d_call: NA
j_call: TRBJ2-2
clone_size: NA
v_call: TRBV29-1
cdr3_aa: CSVGRDETGELFF
cdr3_nt: TGCAGCGTTGGGAGGGACGAAACCGGGGAGCTGTTTTTT

d_call: TRBD2
j_call: TRBJ2-1
clone_size: few
v_call: TRBV6-1
cdr3_aa: CASSEQGLYYNEQFF
cdr3_nt: TGTGCCAGCAGTGAACAGGGACTATACTACAATGAGCAGTTCTTC

d_call: NA
j_call: TRBJ1-3
clone_size: NA
v_call: TRBV9
cdr3_aa: CASSDTGLSSGNTIYF
cdr3_nt: TGTGCCAGCAGCGATACAGGGCTAAGCTCTGGAAACACCATATATTTT

d_call: TRBD2
j_call: TRBJ2-5
clone_size: NA
v_call: TRBV9
cdr3_aa: CASSVSTSGEETQYF
cdr3_nt: TGTGCCAGCAGCGTTTCGACTAGCGGTGAAGAGACCCAGTACTTC

d_call: NA
j_call: TRBJ2-1
clone_size: NA
v_call: TRBV14
cdr3_aa: CASSHVWGESEQFF
cdr3_nt: TGTGCCAGCAGCCACGTTTGGGGGGAGAGCGAGCAGTTCTTC

d_call: NA
j_call: TRBJ1-6
clone_size: NA
v_call: TRBV29-1
cdr3_aa: CSVGEAFDSPLHF
cdr3_nt: TGCAGCGTTGGGGAGGCATTCGATTCACCCCTCCACTTT

d_call: NA
j_call: TRBJ1-4
clone_size: NA
v_call: TRBV5-1
cdr3_aa: CASSLDDNIYGKLFF
cdr3_nt: TGCGCCAGCAGCTTGGATGATAATATTTATGGAAAACTGTTTTTT

d_call: NA
j_call: TRBJ2-2
clone_size: NA
v_call: TRBV2
cdr3_aa: CASSVYGGRLGELFF
cdr3_nt: TGTGCCAGCAGTGTTTACGGGGGGCGCCTCGGGGAGCTGTTTTTT

d_call: NA
j_call: TRBJ2-7
clone_size: NA
v_call: TRBV18
cdr3_aa: CASSPPAPRWTYEQYF
cdr3_nt: TGTGCCAGCTCACCTCCGGCCCCCCGATGGACCTACGAGCAGTACTTC

d_call: NA
j_call: TRBJ1-2
clone_size: NA
v_call: TRBV6-1
cdr3_aa: CASKAANYGYTF
cdr3_nt: TGTGCCAGCAAGGCAGCTAACTATGGCTACACCTTC

d_call: TRBD1
j_call: TRBJ2-3
clone_size: few
v_call: TRBV29-1
cdr3_aa: CSYRDRAPDTQYF
cdr3_nt: TGCAGCTACCGGGACAGGGCACCGGATACGCAGTATTTT

d_call: TRBD2
j_call: TRBJ2-2
clone_size: NA
v_call: TRBV16
cdr3_aa: CASSPQPGGYTGELFF
cdr3_nt: TGTGCCAGCAGCCCCCAACCGGGGGGATATACCGGGGAGCTGTTTTTT

d_call: NA
j_call: TRBJ2-5
clone_size: NA
v_call: TRBV15
cdr3_aa: CATSRGQKETQYF
cdr3_nt: TGTGCCACCAGCAGAGGGCAGAAAGAGACCCAGTACTTC

d_call: NA
j_call: TRBJ2-2
clone_size: NA
v_call: TRBV7-2
cdr3_aa: CASSPHRGGELFF
cdr3_nt: TGTGCCAGCAGCCCTCATAGGGGCGGGGAGCTGTTTTTT

d_call: TRBD2
j_call: TRBJ2-5
clone_size: NA
v_call: TRBV7-2
cdr3_aa: CASSSGTRHQETQYF
cdr3_nt: TGTGCCAGCAGCTCCGGGACTAGACACCAAGAGACCCAGTACTTC

d_call: NA
j_call: TRBJ2-3
clone_size: NA
v_call: TRBV29-1
cdr3_aa: CSVRLGPDTQYF
cdr3_nt: TGCAGCGTTCGCTTGGGACCCGATACGCAGTATTTT

d_call: TRBD1
j_call: TRBJ1-1
clone_size: NA
v_call: TRBV11-1
cdr3_aa: CASSLITGGRMTEAFF
cdr3_nt: TGTGCCAGCAGCTTAATAACAGGGGGTCGAATGACTGAAGCTTTCTTT

d_call: NA
j_call: TRBJ2-1
clone_size: NA
v_call: TRBV10-2
cdr3_aa: CASKILEEQFF
cdr3_nt: TGCGCCAGCAAGATCCTTGAGGAGCAGTTCTTC

d_call: NA
j_call: TRBJ2-2
clone_size: NA
v_call: TRBV29-1
cdr3_aa: CSVGSGTDTGELFF
cdr3_nt: TGCAGCGTCGGGTCAGGGACGGACACCGGGGAGCTGTTTTTT

d_call: NA
j_call: TRBJ2-1
clone_size: NA
v_call: TRBV7-9
cdr3_aa: CASSTPDYWLYNEQFF
cdr3_nt: TGTGCCAGCAGCACACCGGACTATTGGCTTTACAATGAGCAGTTCTTC

d_call: NA
j_call: TRBJ1-2
clone_size: NA
v_call: TRBV19
cdr3_aa: CASSLTWNYGYTF
cdr3_nt: TGTGCCAGTAGTCTCACATGGAACTATGGCTACACCTTC